Presented here are 30 T cell receptor beta chains from one specimen sequenced in a study of T cells in localized non-small cell lung cancer. This table comes from immunoSEQ multiplex PCR, and its TCRdb copy is limited to in-frame clones, with some not included. The profile shows tens of thousands of clones, about 88% of them singletons. The sequencing here drew on peripheral blood, taken before any cancer treatment. These TCRs come from a female donor at least 60 years old with stage I squamous cell lung carcinoma.

The gene calls are TRBV7-8 and TRBJ2-3; D is undetermined. There are 13 residues in the CDR3. CDR1 and CDR2 from the germline V gene are SGHVS and FQNEAQ. The germline V and J ends were trimmed by 3 bases and 6 bases, with 10 bases remaining between them. The CDR3 DNA reads as TGTGCCAGCAGCTTGGCCCACGGGGATACGCAGTATTTT. Protein sequence: CASSLAHGDTQYF.

V gene TRBV9 combines with J gene TRBJ1-3, with D maybe TRBD1 (5 bases). V gave up 0 bases and J gave up 2 bases, with 18 bases separating them. Germline CDR1 reads SGDLS; CDR2 reads YYNGEE. This CDR3 has 18 residues. CDR3 sequence reads: CASSVGLSQGPPGNTIYF. DNA of the CDR3: TGTGCCAGCAGCGTAGGCCTTAGCCAGGGCCCTCCTGGAAACACCATATATTTT.

The chain is built from TRBV11-3 and TRBJ1-4; the D is unclear. The CDR3 loop spans 16 amino acids. Germline CDR1 reads SGHNT; CDR2 reads YENEEA. Trimming removed 0 bases at V and 0 bases at J, with 8 bases between. The CDR3 region has the DNA TGTGCCAGCAGCTTAGAGCAGCACCCAACTAATGAAAAACTGTTTTTT. This translates into CASSLEQHPTNEKLFF.

This chain uses TRBV9 with TRBJ2-5; the D is unclear. Between the trimmed V and J ends, which lost 4 bases and 5 bases, there was a span of 15 bases. CDR1 is SGDLS, CDR2 YYNGEE, per germline. The CDR3 sequence is 14 residues long. The CDR3 sequence is CASSQTPSWETQYF. The CDR3 DNA reads as TGTGCCAGCAGCCAAACACCGAGCTGGGAGACCCAGTACTTC.

The chain joins TRBV14 to TRBJ2-2; D not resolved. The V gene's germline CDR1 is SGHDN and CDR2 FVKESK. The CDR3 length is 13 residues. V was pared by 4 bases and J by 4 bases, with 7 bases between. The CDR3 nucleotides read TGTGCCAGCAGCCGACAAAGCACCGGGGAGCTGTTTTTT. Translating gives CASSRQSTGELFF. Supplemented by reference TRBV14 and TRBJ2-2, the full variable domain reads EAGVTQFPSHSVIEKGQTVTLRCDPISGHDNLYWYRRVMGKEIKFLLHFVKESKQDESGMPNNRFLAERTGGTYSTLKVQPAELEDSGVYFCASSRQSTGELFFGEGSRLTVL.

This chain uses TRBV30 with TRBJ2-7, with D perhaps TRBD2 (5 bases). The CDR3 extends over 16 amino acids. V dropped 2 bases and J dropped 0 bases, with 17 bases sitting between them. Germline V CDR1 and CDR2: GTSNPN, SVGIG (reference sequence). The DNA for the CDR3 is TGTGCCTGGAGTCCCTTCGGGGAGTCAGGCTCCTACGAGCAGTACTTC. This gives the protein CAWSPFGESGSYEQYF.

The V gene is TRBV5-1, the J gene TRBJ2-2; D may match TRBD1 or TRBD2 (5 bases each). This CDR3 is built from 14 residues. V was clipped by 3 bases and J by 7 bases, with 13 bases between them. In germline, CDR1 is SGHRS, CDR2 YFSETQ. In DNA, the CDR3 is TGCGCCAGCAGCTGGGGGACGCCGTACGGGGAGCTGTTTTTT. This translates into CASSWGTPYGELFF.

This chain links TRBV4-2 with TRBJ2-3; possibly TRBD2 for D (7 bases). This CDR3 spans 15 amino acids. Germline V gene sequence: CDR1 LGHNA, CDR2 YNFKEQ. The ends were cut back, 8 bases at V and 3 bases at J, with 18 bases in the middle. DNA of the CDR3: TGTGCCAGCCGTGGGGGGGGCGCACCTACAGATACGCAGTATTTT. Its protein product is CASRGGGAPTDTQYF.

The gene calls are TRBV19 and TRBJ1-1; D is perhaps TRBD1 (5 bases). There are 14 residues in the CDR3. V lost 3 bases and J 4 bases, leaving 12 bases between the germline ends. The germline V gene encodes CDR1 LNHDA and CDR2 SQIVND (reference sequence). This chain's CDR3 is CASSIGGEGTEAFF. The CDR3 DNA reads TGTGCCAGTAGTATCGGAGGGGAGGGCACTGAAGCTTTCTTT.

This clone was counted only a few times. The V and J genes are TRBV19 and TRBJ1-2, with D possibly TRBD1 on 5 matching bases. Germline V gene sequence: CDR1 LNHDA, CDR2 SQIVND (reference sequence). This CDR3 is 14 amino acids long. Trimming left V 11 bases short and J 0 bases short, with 16 bases between. The CDR3 spells CASKTAVANYGYTF. The CDR3 nucleotides are TGTGCCTCAAAGACAGCCGTGGCTAACTATGGCTACACCTTC.

The chain recombines TRBV6-1 with TRBJ2-1, with TRBD2 as a possible D gene (5 bases). The V end was cut by 2 bases, the J end by 2 bases, with 10 bases between. Germline values: CDR1 MNHNS, CDR2 SASEGT. The CDR3 covers 15 residues. The CDR3 region has the DNA TGTGCCAGCAGTGAAAGCCCGAGGGCCTACAATGAGCAGTTCTTC. Protein product: CASSESPRAYNEQFF.

With regard to this clone: The junction shows a germline mismatch at one end, possibly a read error. The same CDR3 is also encoded by other DNA sequences in this sample. The chain carries TRBV20-1 and TRBJ2-5, with 10 positions matching TRBD2. Germline V lookup: CDR1 DFQATT, CDR2 SNEGSKA (reference sequence). This CDR3 is 11 amino acids long. The DNA for the CDR3 is TGCAGTGCCCCTAGCGGGAGCCTCGCCCACTTC. Protein sequence: CSAPSGSLAHF.

CDR3: CASADRRSSYNEQFF. The CDR3 coding sequence is TGTGCCAGTGCGGACAGGCGATCTTCCTACAATGAGCAGTTCTTC. The V gene is TRBV19, the J gene TRBJ2-1; 7 bases match TRBD1. Germline V gene data show CDR1 as LNHDA and CDR2 as SQIVND (reference sequence). After removal of 8 bases from V and 1 base from J, the junction contained 8 bases not matched to a gene. CDR3 length: 15 amino acids.

The J gene is TRBJ2-2, the V gene TRBV15; 10 positions agree with TRBD1. CDR3 length equals 16 residues. CDR1 LNHNV and CDR2 YYDKDF come from the germline V gene (reference sequence). J was trimmed by 4 bases and V by 4 bases; bases with no gene match: 6. This CDR3 reads CATSTRGTGVTGELFF. CDR3 nucleotides: TGTGCCACCAGCACGAGGGGGACAGGGGTCACCGGGGAGCTGTTTTTT. The entire variable domain, with the rest obtained from reference TRBV15 and TRBJ2-2, is as follows: DAMVIQNPRYQVTQFGKPVTLSCSQTLNHNVMYWYQQKSSQAPKLLFHYYDKDFNNEADTPDNFQSRRPNTSFCFLDIRSPGLGDTAMYLCATSTRGTGVTGELFFGEGSRLTVL.

In this sample, this clone turned up a few times. This chain connects TRBV19 to TRBJ1-5, with D maybe TRBD1 (5 bases). V lost 7 bases, J lost 2 bases, and 15 bases lay in between. Germline loops: CDR1 LNHDA, CDR2 SQIVND (reference sequence). This CDR3 has 15 amino acids. The CDR3 loop reads CASTLEGVGNQPQHF. The DNA of the CDR3 is TGTGCCAGTACCCTAGAAGGGGTCGGCAATCAGCCCCAGCATTTT. Filled out from reference TRBV19 and TRBJ1-5, the complete variable domain reads DGGITQSPKYLFRKEGQNVTLSCEQNLNHDAMYWYRQDPGQGLRLIYYSQIVNDFQKGDIAEGYSVSREKKESFPLTVTSAQKNPTAFYLCASTLEGVGNQPQHFGDGTRLSIL.

The CDR3 protein is CASSEALPGRLRNEQFF. In DNA, the CDR3 is TGTGCCAGCAGTGAAGCGCTTCCAGGGAGGCTGAGGAATGAGCAGTTCTTC. J is TRBJ2-1 and V is TRBV6-1, with a weak D call TRBD2 (6 bases). There are 17 residues in the CDR3. Germline values: CDR1 MNHNS, CDR2 SASEGT. V gave up 0 bases and J gave up 7 bases, with 19 bases separating them.

This clone was detected a few times. This sequence joins TRBV7-6 and TRBJ2-1, with TRBD2 identical over 8 bases. The trim removed 2 bases at V and 7 bases at J, leaving 13 bases unmatched. Germline CDR1 is SGHVS and CDR2 is FNYEAQ. The CDR3 is made up of 17 amino acids. This chain's CDR3 is CASSLTGRARSRNEQFF. The CDR3 DNA is TGTGCCAGCAGCTTAACCGGGAGGGCCCGATCTAGGAATGAGCAGTTCTTC. The complete variable domain, with remaining parts taken from reference TRBV7-6 and TRBJ2-1, reads GAGVSQSPRYKVTKRGQDVALRCDPISGHVSLYWYRQALGQGPEFLTYFNYEAQQDKSGLPNDRFSAERPEGSISTLTIQRTEQRDSAMYRCASSLTGRARSRNEQFFGPGTRLTVL.

The V gene is TRBV5-1, the J gene TRBJ2-7, with 12 bases identical to TRBD2. The CDR3 runs 13 residues. From germline, CDR1 is SGHRS and CDR2 YFSETQ. V was clipped by 6 bases and J by 7 bases; unmatched bases: 5. Here the CDR3 reads CASTLAGGQEQYF. For the CDR3, the DNA is TGCGCCAGCACTCTAGCGGGAGGGCAGGAGCAGTACTTC.

The J gene is TRBJ2-5, the V gene TRBV20-1; no reliable D call. The germline CDR1 and CDR2 sequences are DFQATT and SNEGSKA (reference sequence). The CDR3 consists of 11 residues. V was cut by 1 base and J by 5 bases, with 5 bases left in between. The DNA of the CDR3 is TGCAGTGCTAGAGTCGAGGAGACCCAGTACTTC. Residues: CSARVEETQYF.

The genes are TRBV6-5 and TRBJ2-7; 8 bases fit TRBD1. Losses at the gene ends were 5 bases for V and 5 bases for J; bases not matched to a gene: 8. The CDR3 length is 14 residues. Germline CDR1 is MNHEY and CDR2 is SVGAGI. The CDR3 sequence is CASSLGQAIHEQYF. The CDR3 DNA is TGTGCCAGCAGTCTGGGACAGGCTATCCACGAGCAGTACTTC.

This chain uses TRBV5-1 with TRBJ2-1, with a tentative D call TRBD2 (5 bases). Germline values: CDR1 SGHRS, CDR2 YFSETQ. Trimming shortened V by 2 bases and J by 0 bases, and 6 bases separated the two germline ends. The CDR3 totals 14 residues. Here the CDR3 DNA reads TGCGCCAGCAGCTTAAGCGGCTCCTACAATGAGCAGTTCTTC. Its translation is CASSLSGSYNEQFF.

For the CDR3, the DNA is TGTGCCTGGACAGGGGCTCCCTACGAGCAGTACTTC. As protein: CAWTGAPYEQYF. The rearrangement joins TRBV30 to TRBJ2-7; D perhaps matches TRBD1 (6 bases). Deletions cut 4 bases from V and 2 bases from J, with 9 bases between. This CDR3 region has 12 residues. Germline CDR1 reads GTSNPN; CDR2 reads SVGIG (reference sequence).

This clone appeared once. The J gene is TRBJ2-1, the V gene TRBV27; D gene uncertain. V was clipped by 1 base and J by 3 bases, with 4 bases between them. From germline, CDR1 is MNHEY and CDR2 SMNVEV (reference sequence). The CDR3 runs to 13 residues. DNA for the CDR3: TGTGCCAGCAGTTTATTTGGCTACAATGAGCAGTTCTTC. Its translation: CASSLFGYNEQFF.

The CDR3 region is CASSVGDRGLPQYF. CDR3 sequence (DNA): TGTGCCAGCAGCGTGGGGGACAGGGGACTCCCCCAGTACTTC. The genes are TRBV2 and TRBJ2-5; 10 bases align to TRBD1. With V trimmed by 6 bases and J by 9 bases, 10 bases remained unmatched. Germline-derived CDR1 and CDR2 are SNHLY and FYNNEI. The CDR3 extends over 14 amino acids.

As for this clone: At one end the junction does not follow the germline gene, possibly because of a read error. J is TRBJ2-7 and V is TRBV7-7, with D unresolved. CDR3 length: 15 residues. Germline V CDR1 and CDR2: SSHAT, FNYEAQ (reference sequence). The CDR3: CASSLRIASHYEQYF. CDR3 DNA sequence: TGTGCTAGCAGCTTAAGAATTGCTTCCCACTACGAGCAGTACTTC. Filled out from reference TRBV7-7 and TRBJ2-7, the complete variable domain reads GAGVSQSPRYKVTKRGQDVTLRCDPISSHATLYWYQQALGQGPEFLTYFNYEAQPDKSGLPSDRFSAERPEGSISTLTIQRTEQRDSAMYRCASSLRIASHYEQYFGPGTRLTVT.

The CDR3 is CASSEDRGHEQFF. Written as DNA, the CDR3 is TGTGCCAGCAGCGAGGACAGGGGTCATGAGCAGTTCTTC. The chain is built from TRBV11-2 and TRBJ2-1; 9 bases align to TRBD1. The V segment lost 5 bases and the J segment 8 bases; nucleotides outside the gene matches: 4. Germline V CDR1 and CDR2: SGHAT, FQNNGV. CDR3 size: 13 residues. Full variable domain (outside the CDR3, taken from reference TRBV11-2 and TRBJ2-1): EAGVAQSPRYKIIEKRQSVAFWCNPISGHATLYWYQQILGQGPKLLIQFQNNGVVDDSQLPKDRFSAERLKGVDSTLKIQPAKLEDSAVYLCASSEDRGHEQFFGPGTRLTVL.

CDR3 loop: CASTPVTGPDEAFF. CDR3 in DNA: TGTGCCAGCACCCCTGTCACAGGGCCGGATGAAGCTTTCTTT. The chain has TRBV7-2 and TRBJ1-1; D possibly corresponds to TRBD1 (6 bases). V lost 7 bases and J 7 bases, leaving 19 bases between the germline ends. The CDR3 sequence is 14 residues long. The V gene's germline CDR1 is SGHTA and CDR2 FQGNSA.

The chain joins TRBV6-5 to TRBJ2-7, with a weak D call TRBD2 (6 bases). The CDR3 runs 15 residues. CDR1 and CDR2 from the germline V gene are MNHEY and SVGAGI. V lost 4 bases, J lost 4 bases, and 17 bases lay in between. CDR3: CASSSLPSGSYEQYF. The CDR3 nucleotides are TGTGCCAGCAGTTCTCTCCCCAGCGGGTCATACGAGCAGTACTTC.

The chain has TRBV7-2 and TRBJ1-5; TRBD1 agrees at 8 bases. The CDR3 covers 15 residues. The trim removed 4 bases at V and 4 bases at J, leaving 6 bases unmatched. Germline V gene lookup returns CDR1 SGHTA and CDR2 FQGNSA. The CDR3 DNA is TGTGCCAGCAGCTGGGACAGGTCCAGAAATCAGCCCCAGCATTTT. Residues: CASSWDRSRNQPQHF.

The chain is built from TRBV18 and TRBJ1-3; D is uncertain. The CDR3 length is 13 residues. Germline V lookup: CDR1 KGHSH, CDR2 LQKENI. Trimming removed 6 bases at V and 0 bases at J, with 6 bases between. The CDR3 is CASSPGSGNTIYF. The CDR3, as DNA: TGTGCCAGCTCCCCGGGCTCTGGAAACACCATATATTTT.